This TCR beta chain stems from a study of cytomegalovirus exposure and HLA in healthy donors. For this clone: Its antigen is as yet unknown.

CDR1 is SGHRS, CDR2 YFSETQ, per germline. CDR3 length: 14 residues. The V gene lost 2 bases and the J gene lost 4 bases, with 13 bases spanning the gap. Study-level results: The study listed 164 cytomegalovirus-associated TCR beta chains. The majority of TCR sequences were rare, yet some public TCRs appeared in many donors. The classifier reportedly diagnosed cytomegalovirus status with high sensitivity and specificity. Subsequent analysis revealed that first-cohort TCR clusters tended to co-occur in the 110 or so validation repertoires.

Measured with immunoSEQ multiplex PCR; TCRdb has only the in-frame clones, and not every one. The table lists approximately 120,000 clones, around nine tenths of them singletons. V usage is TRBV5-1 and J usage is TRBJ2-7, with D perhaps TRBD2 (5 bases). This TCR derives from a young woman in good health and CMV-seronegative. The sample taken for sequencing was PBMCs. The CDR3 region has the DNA TGCGCCAGCAGCTTCTCAACTAGTGAATACGAGCAGTACTTC. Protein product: CASSFSTSEYEQYF.